This entry lists 5 T cell receptor beta chains sequenced from one sample in a study of blood T cell repertoires in COVID-19. Sequencing was performed with immunoSEQ multiplex PCR; in TCRdb, only in-frame clones are kept and a portion is missing. Of more than 200,000 clones listed, around 85% are singletons. The sequenced material came from peripheral blood. These receptors came from a man aged 80 or over with acute or convalescent COVID-19.

This rearrangement joins TRBV20-1 to TRBJ1-3; a possible D gene is TRBD1 (5 bases). Germline V gene sequence: CDR1 DFQATT, CDR2 SNEGSKA (reference sequence). This CDR3 comprises 13 residues. V shed 3 bases and J shed 7 bases, with 13 bases lying between them. CDR3 residues: CSASLPGRNTIYF. CDR3 bases: TGCAGTGCTAGTCTCCCAGGGCGTAACACCATATATTTT.

In its sample, this clone was seen a few times. The V and J genes are TRBV19 and TRBJ2-3; weak D call: TRBD2 (5 bases). Germline CDR1 reads LNHDA; CDR2 reads SQIVND (reference sequence). The CDR3 length is 14 residues. Trimming stripped 3 bases from V and 0 bases from J, with 7 bases between. DNA for the CDR3: TGTGCCAGTAGTATTGCGGGTAGCACAGATACGCAGTATTTT. Its translation is CASSIAGSTDTQYF.

This rearrangement joins TRBV12-5 to TRBJ1-5, with D maybe TRBD1 (6 bases). The CDR3 sequence is 15 residues long. Germline-derived CDR1 and CDR2 are LGHNT and FRNRAP. Trimming shortened V by 0 bases and J by 3 bases, and 9 bases separated the two germline ends. The CDR3 sequence is CASGLVNRANQPQHF. The CDR3 nucleotides read TGTGCTAGTGGTTTGGTAAACAGGGCCAATCAGCCCCAGCATTTT. Full variable domain (outside the CDR3, taken from reference TRBV12-5 and TRBJ1-5): DARVTQTPRHKVTEMGQEVTMRCQPILGHNTVFWYRQTMMQGLELLAYFRNRAPLDDSGMPKDRFSAEMPDATLATLKIQPSEPRDSAVYFCASGLVNRANQPQHFGDGTRLSIL.

This CDR3 is CASSLAGTSGGRTDTQYF. CDR3 DNA: TGCGCCAGCAGCTTGGCCGGGACTAGCGGGGGCCGTACAGATACGCAGTATTTT. The chain has TRBV5-1 and TRBJ2-3; 14 bases fit TRBD2. V shed 0 bases and J 3 bases; nucleotides not matched to a gene: 6. Germline V lookup: CDR1 SGHRS, CDR2 YFSETQ. This CDR3 comprises 18 residues.

The CDR3 coding sequence is TGCGCCAGCAGCTTGGCCTTTTGGATAGCGGGGAGTATCTACGAGCAGTACTTC. Its translation is CASSLAFWIAGSIYEQYF. V is TRBV5-1 and J is TRBJ2-7; TRBD2 matches at 8 bases. V gave up 0 bases and J gave up 3 bases; unmatched junction bases: 14. CDR1 and CDR2 (germline): SGHRS, YFSETQ. The CDR3 is 18 residues long. The full variable domain, rest sourced from reference TRBV5-1 and TRBJ2-7, is KAGVTQTPRYLIKTRGQQVTLSCSPISGHRSVSWYQQTPGQGLQFLFEYFSETQRNKGNFPGRFSGRQFSNSRSEMNVSTLELGDSALYLCASSLAFWIAGSIYEQYFGPGTRLTVT.